A selection of T cell receptor beta chains follows, all from one sample in a study of breast tumors, draining lymph nodes, adjacent tissues. TCRdb recomputed calls from the multiplex PCR reads with MiXCR, one row per CDR3 protein. In the table there are approximately 28,000 distinct CDR3 sequences, 60% to 70% of which are singletons. Sequenced: breast tumor tissue. The receptor set was obtained from a female donor with breast cancer. Some clones in this sample may be carry-over from other donors' samples. Both conserved end residues are part of each CDR3. A D gene is named only where the DNA matches it firmly. Size tells how often a clone was seen (once, few, many) or the class of an expanded clone, and some rows leave it out.

V gene	J gene	clone size	D gene	CDR3 DNA	CDR3 protein
TRBV20-1	TRBJ2-5	-	TRBD2	TGCAGTGCTAACCGAAGGGGACTAGCGGGAGAGACCCAGTACTTC	CSANRRGLAGETQYF
TRBV5-4	TRBJ1-1	few	-	TGTGCCAGCACACGCGGGGAGGCGACTTACTTGAAAGCTTTCTTT	CASTRGEATYLKAFF
TRBV9	TRBJ2-3	-	TRBD2	TGTGCCAGCAGGAGAAGCGGGGGGTTCACAGATACGCAGTATTTT	CASRRSGGFTDTQYF
TRBV7-2	TRBJ2-7	-	-	TGTGCCAGCAGCGTCGACCCGGGGAGGGGGCTGACCGAGCAGTACTTC	CASSVDPGRGLTEQYF
TRBV5-1	TRBJ1-6	once	-	TGCGCCAGCAGCCGGACCCCGAGCTCCTATAATTCACCCCTCCACTTT	CASSRTPSSYNSPLHF
TRBV9	TRBJ2-1	few	-	TGTGCCAGCAGCGTAGGACTGATGAGCTCCTACAATGAGCAGTTCTTC	CASSVGLMSSYNEQFF
TRBV7-2	TRBJ1-5	-	TRBD1	TGTGCCAGCAGCTTAGGAGGGACAGGGGGGCAGGCTAGCAATCAGCCCCAGCATTTT	CASSLGGTGGQASNQPQHF
TRBV7-9	TRBJ2-7	-	TRBD1	TGTGCCAGCAGCTTATCAGGGGGCCACTACGAGCAGTACTTC	CASSLSGGHYEQYF
TRBV25-1	TRBJ2-5	medium-sized	TRBD1	TGTGCCAGCAGTGAACCTTGGACAGGGGGCTCCCCGGCCCAAGAGACCCAGTACTTC	CASSEPWTGGSPAQETQYF
TRBV2	TRBJ1-4	many	-	TGTGCCAGCAGTGACCCGCGATGGCCCAGAGGTGGTGAAAAACTGTTTTTT	CASSDPRWPRGGEKLFF
TRBV5-8	TRBJ2-5	-	-	TGTGCCAGCAGCCCTCGGACAGCGCGCCAAGAGACCCAGTACTTC	CASSPRTARQETQYF
TRBV7-3	TRBJ2-1	few	-	TGTGCCAGCAGCTTCGGACGAGACAATGAGCAGTTCTTC	CASSFGRDNEQFF
TRBV5-1	TRBJ2-3	-	-	TGCGCCAGCAGCTTGGACCCAGATACGCAGTATTTT	CASSLDPDTQYF
TRBV6-5	TRBJ2-7	-	TRBD1	TGTGCCAGCAGTCGACAGGGCCTCGGAGAGGGAGAGCAGTACTTC	CASSRQGLGEGEQYF
TRBV9	TRBJ2-3	-	TRBD2	TGTGCCAGCAGCGTACACGATGGGGGAGGGACAGATACGCAGTATTTT	CASSVHDGGGTDTQYF
TRBV7-6	TRBJ1-3	-	-	TGTGCCAGCAGCGATCGGGGGGCGCGTGGAAACACCATATATTTT	CASSDRGARGNTIYF
TRBV5-1	TRBJ1-2	many	-	TGCGCCAGCAGCGCCGGGACTTTAAACTATGGCTACACCTTC	CASSAGTLNYGYTF
TRBV18	TRBJ1-1	many	-	TGTGCCAGCTCACCTACTACAGGGAACACTGAAGCTTTCTTT	CASSPTTGNTEAFF
TRBV29-1	TRBJ1-2	-	-	TGCAGCGTTTACGGACAGAACTATGGCTACACCTTC	CSVYGQNYGYTF
TRBV27	TRBJ2-7	-	TRBD1	TGTGCCAGCAGTTTAGGTGGGACAGGGTTGTACGAGCAGTACTTC	CASSLGGTGLYEQYF
TRBV24-1	TRBJ2-5	-	-	TGTGCCACCAGTGACCCCCAGTTGTCGGGGTTACAAGAGACCCAGTACTTC	CATSDPQLSGLQETQYF
TRBV6-1	TRBJ2-7	-	TRBD1	TGTGCCAGCACCGGACAGGGTGACGAGCAGTACTTC	CASTGQGDEQYF
TRBV12-3/TRBV12-4	TRBJ1-4	-	-	TGTGCCAGCAGAAAGGACAGTGAAAAACTGTTTTTT	CASRKDSEKLFF
TRBV11-3	TRBJ2-5	-	-	TGTGCCAGCAGCCAGGAAAAAGAGACCCAGTACTTC	CASSQEKETQYF
TRBV12-3/TRBV12-4	TRBJ2-3	-	-	TGTGCCAGCAGCTTTAATGCTGGGGCGGGAGATACGCAGTATTTT	CASSFNAGAGDTQYF
TRBV7-8	TRBJ2-3	once	-	TGTGCCAGCAGCTACCTGGATACGCAGTATTTT	CASSYLDTQYF
TRBV9	TRBJ2-7	-	TRBD1	TGTGCCAGCAGACTCTTAAGCATCCGAGAGGGACAGGGAATATCCTACGAGCAGTACTTC	CASRLLSIREGQGISYEQYF
TRBV6-2/TRBV6-3	TRBJ2-2	many	-	TGTGCCAGCAGCCGGATAGCGGACACCGGGGAGCTGTTTTTT	CASSRIADTGELFF
TRBV7-6	TRBJ2-7	-	-	TGTGCCAGCAGCCCTCTTCTCGCGACAATAGGCGACGAGCAGTACTTC	CASSPLLATIGDEQYF
TRBV29-1	TRBJ1-2	-	-	TGCAGCGCCCAGGACTATAATGGCTACACCTTC	CSAQDYNGYTF
TRBV3-1	TRBJ1-4	many	TRBD1	TGTGCCAGCAGCCAGGGACAGGGGGTTTATGAAAAACTGTTTTTT	CASSQGQGVYEKLFF
TRBV29-1	TRBJ2-1	-	TRBD2	TGCAGCGTCGTTATCTTAGCGGGGAATGAGCAGTTCTTC	CSVVILAGNEQFF
TRBV20-1	TRBJ2-1	-	TRBD2	TGCAGTGACCCGCGCCGACTAGCGGGAGGGCCATATGAGCAGTTCTTC	CSDPRRLAGGPYEQFF
TRBV7-9	TRBJ2-1	-	TRBD2	TGTGCCAGCAGCAGAACGGCTATGAGCGGGAGTGGAACGTCACGTGAGCAGTTCTTC	CASSRTAMSGSGTSREQFF
TRBV11-2	TRBJ1-4	-	-	TGTGCCAGCAGTCCCATGAGATCCAATGAAAAACTGTTTTTT	CASSPMRSNEKLFF
TRBV5-1	TRBJ2-7	-	TRBD1	TGCGCCAGCGGACAGGGGATCCACGAGCAGTACTTC	CASGQGIHEQYF
TRBV2	TRBJ2-5	-	-	TGTGCCAGCAGTGAGGAAGAGACCCAGTACTTC	CASSEEETQYF
TRBV6-6	TRBJ1-3	many	-	TGTGCCAGCAATACAGGAGATGGAAACACCATATATTTT	CASNTGDGNTIYF
TRBV7-2	TRBJ1-3	many	-	TGTGCCAGCAGCTCGGGACCCTCTGGAAACACCATATATTTT	CASSSGPSGNTIYF
TRBV4-2	TRBJ1-5	-	-	TGTGCCAGCAGCCAAGATGGGCAGGGCAATCAGCCCCAGCATTTT	CASSQDGQGNQPQHF
TRBV9	TRBJ1-4	-	TRBD1	TGTGCCAGCAGTGGACAGGGGGCGGAAAAACTGTTTTTT	CASSGQGAEKLFF
TRBV14	TRBJ2-7	-	TRBD2	TGTGCCAGCTCGACTAGCGGGAGGGCCTTCTACGAGCAGTACTTC	CASSTSGRAFYEQYF
TRBV11-2	TRBJ2-7	-	TRBD1	TGTGCCAGCAGCCCCGGGACAGGGAGCTCCTACGAGCAGTACTTC	CASSPGTGSSYEQYF
TRBV7-9	TRBJ1-3	-	-	TGTGCCAGCAGAAGGGACCGGAGCTCTGGAAACACCATATATTTT	CASRRDRSSGNTIYF
TRBV7-2	TRBJ2-5	-	-	TGTGCCAGCAGCTTACGAGGGCAAGAGACCCAGTACTTC	CASSLRGQETQYF
TRBV7-2	TRBJ1-4	few	-	TGTGCCAGCAGCTTAAATAGGGGAGGAGAAAAACTGTTTTTT	CASSLNRGGEKLFF
TRBV10-2	TRBJ1-6	-	-	TGCGCCAGCAGTGAGTCCTCGGGGGGCTCTAATTCACCCCTCCACTTT	CASSESSGGSNSPLHF
TRBV27	TRBJ1-4	many	-	TGTGCCAGCCACCGGGGGGGCTGGGCAACTAATGAAAAACTGTTTTTT	CASHRGGWATNEKLFF
TRBV29-1	TRBJ2-5	-	-	TGCAGCGTTGTTGATCGTTGGGAGACCCAGTACTTC	CSVVDRWETQYF
TRBV20-1	TRBJ2-7	-	TRBD2	TGCAGTGCTAGGTGGACTAGCGGGAACCCCCTTTACGAGCAGTACTTC	CSARWTSGNPLYEQYF
TRBV29-1	TRBJ1-2	few	-	TGCAGCGTTGTAATAGGGGGGTCTGGCTACACCTTC	CSVVIGGSGYTF
TRBV20-1	TRBJ1-2	-	TRBD1	TGCAGTGCCCGCATGGGACAGGGGGACTATGGCTACACCTTC	CSARMGQGDYGYTF
TRBV5-1	TRBJ1-6	-	-	TGCGCCAGCAGCTCCCCACGGGGAAGACAGTCAGATCATAATTCACCCCTCCACTTT	CASSSPRGRQSDHNSPLHF
TRBV4-3	TRBJ2-2	many	-	TGCGCCAGCAGCCTAGAGGGAGGTTCTAACACCGGGGAGCTGTTTTTT	CASSLEGGSNTGELFF
TRBV7-3	TRBJ1-6	-	-	TGTGCCAGCAGCTCCGGACCAGCAACCTATTCACCCCTCCACTTT	CASSSGPATYSPLHF
TRBV24-1	TRBJ1-5	medium-sized	-	TGTGCCACCAGTGATTTTGCCCAGCCCCAGCATTTT	CATSDFAQPQHF
TRBV20-1	TRBJ1-6	-	TRBD1	TGCAGTGCTAGGACAGGGGGCATCCTCCACTTT	CSARTGGILHF
TRBV7-9	TRBJ1-2	many	TRBD1	TGTGCCAGCAGCCCCGGACAGGGTCGTGGCTACACCTTC	CASSPGQGRGYTF
TRBV2	TRBJ1-2	-	-	TGTGCCAGCAGTGATCGGTCTTATGGCTACACCTTC	CASSDRSYGYTF